Following are 6 T cell receptor beta chains from one sample sequenced in a study of OX40 agonist ivuxolimab in advanced cancers. Assay used: immunoSEQ multiplex PCR; TCRdb lists only in-frame clones, some missing. This sample has some 43,000 clones, with roughly 85% found just once. Sequencing was performed on CD4+ or CD8+ T cells sorted from blood, taken in a trial of the OX40 agonist ivuxolimab. These TCRs come from an adult with an advanced solid tumor such as melanoma, head and neck, liver or kidney cancer.

The V and J genes are TRBV6-5 and TRBJ2-5, with a tentative D call TRBD1 (6 bases). Trimming shortened V by 5 bases and J by 5 bases, and 12 bases separated the two germline ends. Germline lookup yields CDR1 MNHEY and CDR2 SVGAGI. CDR3 length: 13 amino acids. DNA of the CDR3: TGTGCCAGCAGTCCACAGGGTCGGGAGACCCAGTACTTC. Protein sequence: CASSPQGRETQYF.

CDR3 coding DNA: TGTGCCAGCAGGGGCGGAACACACTCACCCCTCCACTTT. Translation: CASRGGTHSPLHF. V is TRBV2 and J is TRBJ1-6; D remains ambiguous. Germline V gives CDR1 SNHLY, CDR2 FYNNEI. This CDR3 has 13 amino acids. Trimming removed 6 bases at V and 10 bases at J, with 13 bases between.

The chain uses TRBV29-1 and TRBJ2-5, with TRBD2 matching 8 bases. V shed 7 bases, J shed 5 bases, and the junction held 9 bases outside the gene matches. CDR1 SQVTM and CDR2 ANQGSEA come from the germline V gene. The CDR3 covers 13 residues. CDR3 in amino acids: CSDRRGGHETQYF. The CDR3 bases are TGCAGCGATAGACGGGGGGGCCACGAGACCCAGTACTTC.

The chain employs TRBV25-1 and TRBJ1-6, with D unclear. Germline values: CDR1 MGHDK, CDR2 SYGVNS. Trimming left V 5 bases short and J 4 bases short, with 3 bases between. The CDR3 loop spans 12 amino acids. The CDR3 loop is CASSFYNSPLHF. The CDR3 DNA sequence: TGTGCCAGCAGTTTTTATAATTCACCCCTCCACTTT.

This rearrangement joins TRBV28 to TRBJ1-1; D gene ambiguous. Germline V gene data show CDR1 as MDHEN and CDR2 as SYDVKM. Trimming removed 5 bases from V and 0 bases from J, with 7 bases in between. The CDR3 covers 13 residues. The CDR3: CASSPPLNTEAFF. The CDR3 DNA reads as TGTGCCAGCAGTCCCCCGTTGAACACTGAAGCTTTCTTT.

V gene TRBV28 combines with J gene TRBJ1-2, with 9 nucleotides matching TRBD1. V trimming: 3 bases; J trimming: 5 bases; junction bases outside the gene matches: 7. The CDR3 is 15 residues long. Looked up from germline, CDR1 is MDHEN and CDR2 is SYDVKM. CDR3 region: CASSFTGGASYGYTF. DNA of the CDR3: TGTGCCAGCAGTTTTACAGGGGGCGCTTCGTATGGCTACACCTTC.